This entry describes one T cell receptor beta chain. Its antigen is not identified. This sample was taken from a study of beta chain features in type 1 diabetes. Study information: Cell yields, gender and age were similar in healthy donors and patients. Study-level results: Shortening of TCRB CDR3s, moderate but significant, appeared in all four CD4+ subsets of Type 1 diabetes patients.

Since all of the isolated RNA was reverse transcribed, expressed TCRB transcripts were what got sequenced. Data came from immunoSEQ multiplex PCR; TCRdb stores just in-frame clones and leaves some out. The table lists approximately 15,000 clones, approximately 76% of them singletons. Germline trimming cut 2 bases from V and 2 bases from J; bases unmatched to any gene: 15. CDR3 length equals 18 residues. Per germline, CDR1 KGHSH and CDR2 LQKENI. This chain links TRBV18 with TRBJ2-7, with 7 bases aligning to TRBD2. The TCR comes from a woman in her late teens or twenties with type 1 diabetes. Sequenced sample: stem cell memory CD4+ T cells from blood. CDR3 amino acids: CASSPVYRAQRGTYEQYF. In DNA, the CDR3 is TGTGCCAGCTCACCAGTTTACCGCGCGCAGCGGGGCACCTACGAGCAGTACTTC.